Listed here are 24 T cell receptor beta chains from one sample, sequenced in a study of molecular identifiers for immune sequencing clone quantification. TCRdb fed the PCR reads into MiXCR, producing one record per CDR3 protein. This table holds a few hundred thousand distinct CDR3 sequences, roughly a quarter found once. Material: naive CD8+ T cells from blood, with Jurkat cell RNA spiked in. Subset in this sample: FACS-sorted CD8+CD4-CCR7+CD45RA+ naive T cells. All receptors derive from a human donor in good health. Some libraries in this study had Jurkat cell RNA spiked in.

This clonotype was seen a few times. This sequence joins TRBV7-9 and TRBJ1-1; 11 positions match TRBD1. J gave up 0 bases and V 5 bases, and 5 bases lay outside the gene matches. Per the germline V gene, CDR1 is SEHNR and CDR2 is FQNEAQ (reference sequence). There are 16 residues in the CDR3. CDR3 in DNA: TGTGCCAGCAGCATCCCGGGACAGGGGGTGAACACTGAAGCTTTCTTT. Its protein product is CASSIPGQGVNTEAFF.

In this sample, this clonotype turned up many times. This chain links TRBV28 with TRBJ2-7; D could derive from TRBD1 or TRBD2 (6 bases each). Trimming took 3 bases from V and 3 from J, leaving 15 bases between them. Germline-derived CDR1 and CDR2 are MDHEN and SYDVKM. The CDR3 length is 15 residues. Written as DNA, the CDR3 is TGTGCCAGCAGTTTCCGGGGGCCGATGAGCTACGAGCAGTACTTC. Amino acids: CASSFRGPMSYEQYF.

This clonotype was found many times. The chain recombines TRBV28 with TRBJ1-2; possible D gene TRBD1, 6 bases. The CDR3 runs to 11 residues. Trimming removed 3 bases from V and 12 bases from J, with 11 bases in between. In germline, CDR1 is MDHEN, CDR2 SYDVKM. This CDR3 is CASSFYREHTF. The CDR3 DNA is TGTGCCAGCAGTTTTTACAGGGAACACACCTTC.

As for this clonotype: The germline gene is not matched at one end of the junction; a read error may be the cause. J is TRBJ2-1 and V is TRBV5-3; TRBD1 is a possible D gene (6 bases). TRBV5-3 is treated as an ORF (open reading frame) with a function not yet certain. The CDR3 is made up of 13 amino acids. The CDR3 nucleotides are TGTGCCAGCAGCTTGGGGGCCGGGAATGAGAAGTTCTTC. Encoded protein: CASSLGAGNEKFF.

Note on this clonotype: This could be a read error, since a much larger clone is one nucleotide away. The V and J genes are TRBV20-1 and TRBJ2-7; D is possibly TRBD1 or TRBD2 (6 bases each). V was trimmed by 0 bases and J by 6 bases, leaving 21 bases between them. The germline V gene encodes CDR1 DFQATT and CDR2 SNEGSKA (reference sequence). The CDR3 sequence is 16 residues long. CDR3 bases: TGCAGTGCTAGAGAGTTACGTGGCGGGACACTATGCGAGCAGTACTTC. Amino acid sequence: CSARELRGGTLCEQYF.

This clonotype was counted ten times or more. CDR3 sequence: CSAGLAGEETQYF. DNA of the CDR3: TGCAGCGCCGGACTAGCAGGTGAAGAGACCCAGTACTTC. The chain employs TRBV29-1 and TRBJ2-5; the match to TRBD2 covers 8 bases. This CDR3 has 13 amino acids. V shed 7 bases, J shed 3 bases, and the junction held 7 bases outside the gene matches. Germline V lookup: CDR1 SQVTM, CDR2 ANQGSEA. Variable domain in full (rest from reference TRBV29-1 and TRBJ2-5): SAVISQKPSRDICQRGTSLTIQCQVDSQVTMMFWYRQQPGQSLTLIATANQGSEATYESGFVIDKFPISRPNLTFSTLTVSNMSPEDSSIYLCSAGLAGEETQYFGPGTRLLVL.

In its sample, this clonotype was seen many times. The chain's CDR3 is CASSGWTGSTDTQYF. The CDR3 nucleotides are TGCGCCAGCAGCGGGTGGACAGGCAGCACAGATACGCAGTATTTT. The gene calls are TRBV5-1 and TRBJ2-3, with 7 bases identical to TRBD1. The V and J ends lost 4 bases and 0 bases, in that order; junction bases with no gene match: 5. There are 15 residues in the CDR3. The germline V gene has CDR1 SGHRS and CDR2 YFSETQ.

This clonotype came up a few times. The V gene is TRBV20-1, the J gene TRBJ2-7; D perhaps matches TRBD2 (6 bases). The CDR3 extends over 13 amino acids. Per the germline V gene, CDR1 is DFQATT and CDR2 is SNEGSKA (reference sequence). V was shortened by 5 bases and J by 5 bases, with 16 bases between the two germline ends. This chain's CDR3 is CSALTGTPDEQYF. As DNA, the CDR3 is TGCAGTGCTCTAACGGGGACTCCTGACGAGCAGTACTTC.

The chain carries TRBV7-9 and TRBJ2-2; TRBD2 is a possible D gene (6 bases). Trimming cost V 0 bases and J 4 bases, with 12 bases left between them. Germline values: CDR1 SEHNR, CDR2 FQNEAQ (reference sequence). This CDR3 region has 16 residues. The CDR3: CASSLAMDYLTGELFF. CDR3 bases: TGTGCCAGCAGCTTAGCTATGGACTATCTCACCGGGGAGCTGTTTTTT.

This clonotype has a count of ten or more. This chain joins TRBV4-3 and TRBJ1-5; a possible D gene is TRBD1 (5 bases). The CDR3 totals 15 residues. Germline loops: CDR1 LGHNA, CDR2 YSLEER. Between the trimmed V and J ends, which lost 0 bases and 7 bases, there was a span of 13 bases. This chain's CDR3 is CASSQDGRGGQPQHF. CDR3 in DNA: TGCGCCAGCAGCCAAGATGGGAGGGGAGGGCAGCCCCAGCATTTT.

This clonotype has a count of ten or more. The rearrangement uses TRBV12-3 or TRBV12-4 and TRBJ1-2; D uncertain. Trimming shortened V by 5 bases and J by 5 bases, and 12 bases separated the two germline ends. This CDR3 comprises 13 residues. The CDR3 nucleotides are TGTGCCAGCAGTCCGGATCTCGCGTATGGCTACACCTTC. It is translated as CASSPDLAYGYTF.

The rearrangement uses TRBV15 and TRBJ2-2, with TRBD1 matching 7 bases. The germline gives CDR1 LNHNV, CDR2 YYDKDF (reference sequence). V lost 5 bases, J lost 4 bases, and 4 bases stayed unmatched. This CDR3 comprises 14 residues. This chain's CDR3 is CATSRGQSTGELFF. CDR3 DNA: TGTGCCACCAGCCGGGGACAGTCCACCGGGGAGCTGTTTTTT.

This clonotype was recorded many times. The chain uses TRBV5-6 and TRBJ2-7, with D possibly being TRBD2 (5 bases). This CDR3 comprises 12 residues. CDR1 and CDR2 (germline): SGHDT, YYEEEE. V was cut by 2 bases and J by 3 bases, with 6 bases left in between. The CDR3 protein is CASSFGVYEQYF. For the CDR3, the DNA is TGTGCCAGCAGCTTCGGGGTCTACGAGCAGTACTTC.

Ten or more counts support this clonotype. J is TRBJ2-3 and V is TRBV7-9; D may be TRBD1 (6 bases). CDR1 and CDR2 from the germline V gene are SEHNR and FQNEAQ (reference sequence). CDR3 length: 15 residues. Trimming shortened V by 5 bases and J by 2 bases, and 14 bases separated the two germline ends. The CDR3: CASSQTGGFTDTQYF. The CDR3 bases are TGTGCCAGCAGCCAGACAGGCGGGTTCACAGATACGCAGTATTTT.

This chain connects TRBV6-2 or TRBV6-3 to TRBJ1-5; 8 bases map to TRBD1. The CDR3 runs to 15 residues. The V gene end was trimmed by 5 bases and the J gene end by 3 bases; junction bases not matched to a gene: 6. Germline V lookup: CDR1 MNHEY, CDR2 SVGEGT. The CDR3 reads CASSTRTGPNQPQHF. The CDR3 bases are TGTGCCAGCAGTACCCGGACAGGGCCCAATCAGCCCCAGCATTTT.

This clonotype came up once. One end of the junction does not line up with germline, which may come from a read error. The CDR3 protein is CASRRLAGGYAQYF. CDR3 DNA sequence: TGTGCCAGCAGACGACTAGCGGGAGGATACGCGCAGTACTTC. The chain is built from TRBV6-2 or TRBV6-3 and TRBJ2-7; TRBD2 aligns across 13 bases. Germline CDR1 is MNHEY and CDR2 is SVGEGT. The CDR3 is 14 residues long.

V gene TRBV6-2 or TRBV6-3 combines with J gene TRBJ2-3; D not resolved. Germline V gene data show CDR1 as MNHEY and CDR2 as SVGEGT. This CDR3 region has 14 residues. V shed 2 bases and J shed 4 bases, with 10 bases lying between them. CDR3 residues: CASSYGPRSDTQYF. The CDR3 DNA follows: TGTGCCAGCAGTTACGGTCCCAGGTCAGATACGCAGTATTTT.

This chain connects TRBV20-1 to TRBJ2-7; TRBD2 matches at 10 bases. After removal of 4 bases from V and 3 bases from J, the junction contained 6 bases not matched to a gene. The CDR3 runs 14 residues. Germline CDR1 DFQATT, CDR2 SNEGSKA (reference sequence). This chain's CDR3 is CSAKGTSAYYEQYF. The CDR3 coding sequence is TGCAGTGCTAAGGGGACTAGCGCCTACTACGAGCAGTACTTC.

With respect to this clonotype: This clone may be a read error of a much larger clone one base away. This likely comes from a read error, as the CDR3 has no conserved phenylalanine or tryptophan at its end. J is TRBJ1-5 and V is TRBV28; possibly TRBD1 for D (5 bases). V lost 5 bases and J 1 base, leaving 9 bases between the germline ends. The CDR3 covers 14 residues. The germline V gene encodes CDR1 MDHEN and CDR2 SYDVKM. The CDR3 sequence is CASSLRQSNQPQHL. CDR3 nucleotide sequence: TGTGCCAGCAGTCTCCGACAGAGCAATCAGCCCCAGCATCTT.

This clonotype was seen at least ten times. The chain carries TRBV7-2 and TRBJ2-5, with a possible D match to TRBD1 (5 bases). The germline V and J ends were trimmed by 3 bases and 5 bases, with 13 bases remaining between them. The CDR3 is 14 amino acids. CDR1 is SGHTA, CDR2 FQGNSA, per germline. The CDR3 DNA sequence: TGTGCCAGCAGCTTGGGCCCAGGGCTTGAGACCCAGTACTTC. This sequence encodes CASSLGPGLETQYF. Combining the CDR3 with reference TRBV7-2 and TRBJ2-5 gives the whole variable domain GAGVSQSPSNKVTEKGKDVELRCDPISGHTALYWYRQSLGQGLEFLIYFQGNSAPDKSGLPSDRFSAERTGGSVSTLTIQRTQQEDSAVYLCASSLGPGLETQYFGPGTRLLVL.

The table lists this clonotype with a few counts. One junction end does not reproduce the germline sequence, and a read error may be involved. The genes are TRBV27 and TRBJ2-3, with 8 positions matching TRBD1. The CDR3 is made up of 13 amino acids. The V gene's germline CDR1 is MNHEY and CDR2 SMNVEV (reference sequence). CDR3: CASSLSQGAAVNF. The DNA for the CDR3 is TGTGCCAGCAGTTTATCGCAGGGGGCGGCCGTAAATTTT.

The gene calls are TRBV15 and TRBJ2-3; D perhaps matches TRBD1 (6 bases). The germline V gene encodes CDR1 LNHNV and CDR2 YYDKDF (reference sequence). Trimming left V 0 bases short and J 0 bases short, with 13 bases between. The CDR3 is 17 amino acids. The CDR3 protein is CATSRDPRGTSTDTQYF. The CDR3 DNA reads as TGTGCCACCAGCAGAGATCCGAGGGGGACCAGCACAGATACGCAGTATTTT.

This clonotype showed up just once. This chain joins TRBV4-1 and TRBJ2-5; D possibly uses TRBD1 or TRBD2 (7 bases each). Per germline, CDR1 MGHRA and CDR2 YSYEKL. The CDR3 has 17 amino acids. V gave up 0 bases and J gave up 1 base, with 15 bases separating them. The CDR3 bases are TGCGCCAGCAGCCAAGAGGATGGGAGGGGGCCCCAAGAGACCCAGTACTTC. Translated: CASSQEDGRGPQETQYF.

The V and J genes are TRBV18 and TRBJ1-6, with D unresolved. The CDR3 loop spans 11 amino acids. The V and J ends lost 6 bases and 8 bases respectively, with 5 bases between them. Germline CDR1 reads KGHSH; CDR2 reads LQKENI. The CDR3 spells CASSGDSPLHF. The DNA of the CDR3 is TGTGCCAGCTCTGGCGATTCACCCCTCCACTTT.